This T cell receptor beta chain came from a study of cytomegalovirus exposure and HLA in healthy donors. The CDR3 has 14 amino acids. Germline lookup yields CDR1 SNHLY and CDR2 FYNNEI. V shed 4 bases and J 6 bases; nucleotides not matched to a gene: 1. PCR involved 60 Vbeta and 13 Jbeta primers. The table came from immunoSEQ multiplex PCR; TCRdb's copy has only in-frame clones and leaves some out. The sample yields around 120,000 clones, over 15% seen once. The material sequenced was PBMCs. The chain has TRBV2 and TRBJ2-2, with 11 bases aligning to TRBD2. The TCR comes from a woman younger than 35 in good health and CMV-seronegative. The DNA for the CDR3 is TGTGCCAGCAGTGTACTAGCGGGAGCCGGGGAGCTGTTTTTT. It is translated as CASSVLAGAGELFF.